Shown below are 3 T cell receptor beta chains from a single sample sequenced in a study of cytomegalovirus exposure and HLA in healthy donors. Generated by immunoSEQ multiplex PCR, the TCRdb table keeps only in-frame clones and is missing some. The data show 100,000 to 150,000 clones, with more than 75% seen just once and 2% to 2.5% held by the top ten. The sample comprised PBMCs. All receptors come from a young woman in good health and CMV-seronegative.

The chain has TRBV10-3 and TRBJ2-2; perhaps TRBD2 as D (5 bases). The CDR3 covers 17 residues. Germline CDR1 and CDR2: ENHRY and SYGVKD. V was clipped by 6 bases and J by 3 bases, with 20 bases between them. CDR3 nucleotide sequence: TGTGCCATCAGGCCCGCGGGTGGCAGTAGGGACACCGGGGAGCTGTTTTTT. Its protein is CAIRPAGGSRDTGELFF.

The CDR3 region is CASSLWTGESYEQYF. For the CDR3, the DNA is TGTGCCAGCAGCCTGTGGACAGGGGAATCCTACGAGCAGTACTTC. The rearrangement joins TRBV7-9 to TRBJ2-7; 9 bases agree with TRBD1. This CDR3 is 15 amino acids long. Germline CDR1 is SEHNR and CDR2 is FQNEAQ (reference sequence). J gave up 1 base and V 5 bases, and 6 bases lay outside the gene matches. Combining the CDR3 with reference TRBV7-9 and TRBJ2-7 gives the whole variable domain DTGVSQNPRHKITKRGQNVTFRCDPISEHNRLYWYRQTLGQGPEFLTYFQNEAQLEKSRLLSDRFSAERPKGSFSTLEIQRTEQGDSAMYLCASSLWTGESYEQYFGPGTRLTVT.

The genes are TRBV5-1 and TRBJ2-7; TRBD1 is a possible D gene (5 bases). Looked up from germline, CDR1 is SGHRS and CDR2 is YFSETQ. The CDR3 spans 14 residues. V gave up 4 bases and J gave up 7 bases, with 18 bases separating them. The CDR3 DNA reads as TGCGCCAGCAGCCGACAGCACCGGGCTGAGGAGCAGTACTTC. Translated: CASSRQHRAEEQYF.